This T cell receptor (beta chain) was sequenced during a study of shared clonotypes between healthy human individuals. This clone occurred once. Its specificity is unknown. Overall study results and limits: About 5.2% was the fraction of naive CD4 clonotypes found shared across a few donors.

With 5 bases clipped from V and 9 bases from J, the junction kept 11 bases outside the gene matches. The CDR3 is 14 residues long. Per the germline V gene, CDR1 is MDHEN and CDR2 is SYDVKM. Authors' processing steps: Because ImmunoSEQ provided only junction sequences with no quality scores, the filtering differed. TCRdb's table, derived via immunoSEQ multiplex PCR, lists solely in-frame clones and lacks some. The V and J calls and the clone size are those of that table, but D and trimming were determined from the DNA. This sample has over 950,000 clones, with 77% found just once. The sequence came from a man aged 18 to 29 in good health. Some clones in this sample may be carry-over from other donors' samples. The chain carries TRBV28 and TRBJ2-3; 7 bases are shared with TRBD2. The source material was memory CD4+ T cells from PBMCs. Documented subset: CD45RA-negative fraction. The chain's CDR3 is CASSGGVSGRTQYF. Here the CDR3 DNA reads TGTGCCAGCAGTGGGGGAGTTAGCGGGCGGACGCAGTATTTT.